What follows are 25 T cell receptor beta chains derived from one specimen sequenced in a study of CD8+ T cells in alopecia areata. cDNA prepared by RNA extraction and subsequent reverse transcription served as the template for sequencing. Assay used: immunoSEQ multiplex PCR; TCRdb lists only in-frame clones, some missing. The table has some 200,000 clones, 58% seen once. Treatment denoted: oral pan-JAK inhibitor, 5-10 mg twice daily. The sample here was CD4+ T cells sorted from blood, taken at week 24, from a patient treated with tofacitinib. Receptor source: a human donor with alopecia areata.

This chain links TRBV5-4 with TRBJ1-4; 9 bases fit TRBD1. The germline V gene encodes CDR1 SGHNT and CDR2 YYREEE (reference sequence). Trimming at V came to 4 bases and at J to 6 bases, leaving 10 bases not matched to a gene. CDR3 length: 16 amino acids. This CDR3 reads CASSRESGTGHEKLFF. CDR3 sequence (DNA): TGTGCCAGCAGCCGAGAAAGCGGGACAGGGCATGAAAAACTGTTTTTT.

The rearrangement uses TRBV18 and TRBJ1-5; TRBD1 matches at 9 bases. Germline V gene data show CDR1 as KGHSH and CDR2 as LQKENI. J lost 3 bases, V lost 3 bases, and 9 bases had no gene match. This CDR3 has 17 amino acids. CDR3 nucleotide sequence: TGTGCCAGCTCACCCTACTCGACAGGGGGTAACAATCAGCCCCAGCATTTT. Its protein product is CASSPYSTGGNNQPQHF.

There are a few counts of this clone. The chain employs TRBV19 and TRBJ1-2; D gene uncertain. V lost 6 bases, J lost 6 bases, and 17 bases lay in between. This CDR3 is 14 amino acids long. Germline CDR1 and CDR2: LNHDA and SQIVND (reference sequence). The CDR3 DNA is TGTGCCAGTAGCCCGACGGATCCCAGCAATGGCTACACCTTC. As protein: CASSPTDPSNGYTF.

This clone has only a few counts. The chain uses TRBV2 and TRBJ1-2, with TRBD1 matching 7 bases. CDR1 is SNHLY, CDR2 FYNNEI, per germline. This CDR3 comprises 14 residues. The J segment lost 7 bases and the V segment lost 1 base, leaving 6 bases of the junction unmatched. CDR3 in amino acids: CASSEVTGSGGYTF. The CDR3 DNA reads TGTGCCAGCAGTGAAGTGACAGGGTCGGGTGGCTACACCTTC.

The chain employs TRBV7-9 and TRBJ2-2; D is uncertain. Trimming took off 6 bases at V and 1 base at J, with 12 bases between the two ends. This CDR3 contains 15 residues. Germline-derived CDR1 and CDR2 are SEHNR and FQNEAQ (reference sequence). DNA of the CDR3: TGTGCCAGCAGTCTGGGGAATATGAACACCGGGGAGCTGTTTTTT. The encoded protein is CASSLGNMNTGELFF.

The chain carries TRBV5-4 and TRBJ2-5; D call uncertain. Germline V CDR1 and CDR2: SGHNT, YYREEE (reference sequence). The CDR3 is 13 amino acids. Trimming cost V 4 bases and J 1 base, with 8 bases left between them. The CDR3 protein is CASSRSIQETQYF. DNA for the CDR3: TGTGCCAGCAGCCGATCCATCCAAGAGACCCAGTACTTC.

J is TRBJ2-3 and V is TRBV5-6; D unresolved. Deletions cut 4 bases from V and 10 bases from J, with 16 bases between. CDR3 length: 13 residues. Germline assignment: CDR1 SGHDT and CDR2 YYEEEE. The CDR3 DNA follows: TGTGCCAGCAGCGCGAGACATGCTCGTCCGCAGTATTTT. Translated, it gives CASSARHARPQYF.

The table lists this clone with a few counts. V and J are TRBV19 and TRBJ2-2, with D perhaps TRBD1 or TRBD2 (6 bases each). Germline assignment: CDR1 LNHDA and CDR2 SQIVND (reference sequence). V lost 3 bases to trimming and J lost 5 bases, with 10 bases between them. The CDR3 totals 14 residues. CDR3 amino acids: CASSIGGGTGELFF. The CDR3 DNA follows: TGTGCCAGTAGTATTGGAGGGGGGACCGGGGAGCTGTTTTTT.

The gene calls are TRBV7-2 and TRBJ2-7; 8 bases are a match to TRBD1. V was pared by 5 bases and J by 2 bases, with 8 bases of the junction left unmatched. CDR1 is SGHTA and CDR2 is FQGNSA in the germline V gene. This CDR3 has 15 residues. CDR3 sequence: CASSPAGTGAYEQYF. CDR3 in DNA: TGTGCCAGCAGCCCGGCCGGGACAGGAGCCTACGAGCAGTACTTC. Based on the CDR3 plus reference TRBV7-2 and TRBJ2-7, the full variable domain is GAGVSQSPSNKVTEKGKDVELRCDPISGHTALYWYRQSLGQGLEFLIYFQGNSAPDKSGLPSDRFSAERTGGSVSTLTIQRTQQEDSAVYLCASSPAGTGAYEQYFGPGTRLTVT.

This rearrangement joins TRBV28 to TRBJ2-3, with D possibly being TRBD1 (6 bases). Per the germline V gene, CDR1 is MDHEN and CDR2 is SYDVKM. Trimming pared 3 bases from V and 13 bases from J, leaving 11 bases between. This CDR3 is built from 11 residues. The CDR3 bases are TGTGCCAGCAGTTTTACAGGGAAAGAGTATTTT. Amino acid sequence: CASSFTGKEYF.

A few counts support this clone. The V call is TRBV18, the J call TRBJ2-5; D not certain. Trimming pared 2 bases from V and 1 base from J, leaving 8 bases between. CDR1 and CDR2 (germline): KGHSH, LQKENI. The CDR3 totals 14 residues. Written as DNA, the CDR3 is TGTGCCAGCTCACCAATCCGGGTCCAAGAGACCCAGTACTTC. It yields the protein CASSPIRVQETQYF.

The chain joins TRBV6-5 to TRBJ1-2; 7 bases align to TRBD1. Germline assignment: CDR1 MNHEY and CDR2 SVGAGI. V shed 5 bases, J shed 4 bases, and the junction held 4 bases outside the gene matches. The length of the CDR3 is 13 residues. CDR3 region: CASSETGVYGYTF. The DNA of the CDR3 is TGTGCCAGCAGTGAAACAGGGGTCTATGGCTACACCTTC.

The V call is TRBV25-1, the J call TRBJ1-6; 8 bases fit TRBD1. V was pared by 7 bases and J by 6 bases, with 8 bases of the junction left unmatched. The length of the CDR3 is 15 residues. CDR1 is MGHDK and CDR2 is SYGVNS in the germline V gene. Here the CDR3 reads CASKSGTGSNSPLHF. CDR3 nucleotide sequence: TGTGCCAGCAAAAGTGGGACAGGAAGTAATTCACCCCTCCACTTT.

The chain recombines TRBV29-1 with TRBJ2-4; 7 positions agree with TRBD1. CDR1 is SQVTM and CDR2 is ANQGSEA in the germline V gene. This CDR3 spans 12 amino acids. J was trimmed by 5 bases and V by 7 bases; bases with no gene match: 5. The CDR3 sequence is CSAGDSQNIQYF. CDR3 nucleotides: TGCAGCGCCGGGGACAGCCAAAACATTCAGTACTTC.

V is TRBV28 and J is TRBJ2-2; 10 bases line up with TRBD2. The CDR3 totals 15 residues. Trimming cost V 7 bases and J 3 bases; bases outside gene matches: 5. Germline V gene sequence: CDR1 MDHEN, CDR2 SYDVKM. CDR3 in DNA: TGTGCCAGCAAGATAGCGGGAGGCGACACCGGGGAGCTGTTTTTT. It encodes CASKIAGGDTGELFF.

The rearrangement links TRBV2 to TRBJ2-1, with TRBD2 matching over 11 bases. Trimming at V came to 1 base and at J to 8 bases, leaving 4 bases not matched to a gene. Germline V gene data show CDR1 as SNHLY and CDR2 as FYNNEI. The CDR3 consists of 15 residues. The chain's CDR3 is CASSEVLAGVHEQFF. CDR3 DNA sequence: TGTGCCAGCAGTGAAGTACTAGCGGGGGTCCATGAGCAGTTCTTC.

The rearrangement joins TRBV19 to TRBJ1-2; TRBD1 is a possible D gene (5 bases). Looked up from germline, CDR1 is LNHDA and CDR2 is SQIVND (reference sequence). V lost 6 bases to trimming and J lost 4 bases, with 21 bases between them. The CDR3 loop spans 16 amino acids. The CDR3 DNA is TGTGCCAGTAGACCAGGGACGAAGGCTTTCCCCTATGGCTACACCTTC. This sequence encodes CASRPGTKAFPYGYTF.

The J gene is TRBJ1-1, the V gene TRBV11-2; D uncertain. V lost 5 bases to trimming and J lost 1 base, with 11 bases between them. CDR3 length: 14 amino acids. Germline values: CDR1 SGHAT, CDR2 FQNNGV. The CDR3 coding sequence is TGTGCCAGCAGCCAAGATTGGGGGAACACTGAAGCTTTCTTT. Translated, it gives CASSQDWGNTEAFF.

The chain joins TRBV30 to TRBJ2-5, with D possibly TRBD2 on 5 matching bases. Germline CDR1 reads GTSNPN; CDR2 reads SVGIG (reference sequence). The CDR3 is made up of 15 amino acids. The V gene lost 2 bases and the J gene lost 7 bases, with 20 bases spanning the gap. The CDR3 DNA reads TGTGCCTGGAGTATAAGACCCATCGGGGTTGGGACCCAGTACTTC. Encoded protein: CAWSIRPIGVGTQYF. Looking up the rest from reference TRBV30 and TRBJ2-5 gives the full variable domain: SQTIHQWPATLVQPVGSPLSLECTVEGTSNPNLYWYRQAAGRGLQLLFYSVGIGQISSEVPQNLSASRPQDRQFILSSKKLLLSDSGFYLCAWSIRPIGVGTQYFGPGTRLLVL.

The genes are TRBV4-3 and TRBJ2-1; D perhaps matches TRBD2 (5 bases). V lost 3 bases and J 3 bases, leaving 15 bases between the germline ends. CDR1 and CDR2 (germline): LGHNA, YSLEER. This CDR3 contains 16 residues. The DNA for the CDR3 is TGCGCCAGCAGCCAGGAATTCCGCAGCGGCTACAATGAGCAGTTCTTC. Protein: CASSQEFRSGYNEQFF.

In its sample, this clone was seen a few times. CDR3 in DNA: TGTGCCAGCAGCTTGGACAGGGGGCGCGAGCAGTACTTC. Amino acids: CASSLDRGREQYF. The V call is TRBV7-3, the J call TRBJ2-7, with TRBD1 identical over 11 bases. CDR3 length: 13 amino acids. With 3 bases clipped from V and 6 bases from J, the junction kept 1 base outside the gene matches. CDR1 and CDR2 from the germline V gene are SGHTA and FQGTGA.

V gene TRBV30 combines with J gene TRBJ2-2; D may be TRBD2 (6 bases). Trimming removed 4 bases from V and 4 bases from J, with 19 bases in between. The CDR3 consists of 16 residues. Germline CDR1 reads GTSNPN; CDR2 reads SVGIG (reference sequence). CDR3 in amino acids: CAWTKRVAVGTGELFF. CDR3 DNA sequence: TGTGCCTGGACAAAACGCGTAGCGGTGGGCACCGGGGAGCTGTTTTTT.

CDR3 amino acids: CASSERGRGDTQYF. CDR3 coding DNA: TGTGCCAGCAGTGAGCGCGGAAGGGGTGATACGCAGTATTTT. This chain uses TRBV2 with TRBJ2-3; weak D call: TRBD1 (5 bases). Looked up from germline, CDR1 is SNHLY and CDR2 is FYNNEI. The length of the CDR3 is 14 residues. V dropped 3 bases and J dropped 6 bases, with 13 bases sitting between them.

This clone has just a few counts. This chain uses TRBV5-6 with TRBJ2-1, with 12 nucleotides matching TRBD2. Trimming at V came to 1 base and at J to 8 bases, leaving 7 bases not matched to a gene. The CDR3 extends over 16 amino acids. The germline V gene encodes CDR1 SGHDT and CDR2 YYEEEE. The CDR3 bases are TGTGCCAGCAGCTTGCGGCTAGCGGGGGGGCTCTATGAGCAGTTCTTC. Its protein product is CASSLRLAGGLYEQFF.

The chain carries TRBV4-1 and TRBJ2-5; D unclear. The CDR3 is 12 amino acids. CDR1 and CDR2 (germline): MGHRA, YSYEKL. V was clipped by 3 bases and J by 5 bases, with 7 bases between them. The CDR3 bases are TGCGCCAGCAGCCAGACGAGGGAGACCCAGTACTTC. It is translated as CASSQTRETQYF.